This TCR beta chain was recovered during a study of blood T cell repertoires in COVID-19. CDR3 length: 14 amino acids. Germline-derived CDR1 and CDR2 are SEHNR and FQNEAQ (reference sequence). V lost 7 bases, J lost 6 bases, and 7 bases stayed unmatched. Assay: immunoSEQ multiplex PCR; the TCRdb copy retains only in-frame clones and omits some. The sample yields approximately 260,000 clones, around 83% seen once. This sequence originates from a woman aged 50 to 60 who had been exposed to COVID-19. The sample comprised PBMCs or T cells enriched from blood (not recorded which). The chain recombines TRBV7-9 with TRBJ2-1, with 9 bases lining up with TRBD1. The CDR3 protein is CASNTGTGSNEQFF. CDR3 nucleotides: TGTGCCAGCAACACCGGGACAGGGAGCAATGAGCAGTTCTTC.